A selection of T cell receptor beta chains follows, all from one sample in a study of blood T cell repertoires in COVID-19. The protocol was immunoSEQ multiplex PCR, while the TCRdb copy is restricted to in-frame clones and leaves out a portion. The table includes 99,000 or so clones, 65% to 85% detected once. The sequenced sample consisted of peripheral blood. The source of these receptors is a man aged 70 or older with active or convalescent COVID-19. CDR3s include the opening cysteine and the closing phenylalanine or tryptophan. A D gene is named only where the DNA matches it firmly. Not all rows give a size; the values are once, few, many and, for expanded clones, a class.

TRBV5-1	-	TRBJ1-5	-	CASSPGTPSNQPQHF	TGCGCCAGCAGCCCGGGGACACCTAGCAATCAGCCCCAGCATTTT
TRBV30	-	TRBJ1-4	-	CAWSVPGQGNNEKLFF	TGTGCCTGGAGTGTACCGGGGCAGGGGAATAATGAAAAACTGTTTTTT
TRBV5-1	TRBD2	TRBJ2-3	once	CASRASGGDTQYF	TGCGCCAGCAGGGCTAGCGGGGGAGATACGCAGTATTTT
TRBV4-2	TRBD2	TRBJ2-7	once	CASSPTLAGAPPYYEQYF	TGTGCCAGCAGCCCGACCCTAGCGGGGGCTCCCCCCTACTACGAGCAGTACTTC
TRBV2	-	TRBJ1-3	-	CASSVAGNTIYF	TGTGCCAGCAGCGTAGCTGGAAACACCATATATTTT
TRBV6-5	-	TRBJ2-4	-	CASSYADNMNIQYF	TGTGCCAGCAGTTACGCTGACAATATGAACATTCAGTACTTC
TRBV19	TRBD1	TRBJ1-5	-	CASGTVVAGNQPQHF	TGTGCCAGTGGGACAGTGGTGGCAGGCAATCAGCCCCAGCATTTT
TRBV3-1/TRBV3-2	-	TRBJ1-2	-	CASSQDKHRDNYGYTF	TGTGCCAGCAGCCAAGACAAACACAGGGATAACTATGGCTACACCTTC
TRBV30	TRBD1	TRBJ2-2	-	CATPGTGGVGELFF	TGTGCGACGCCCGGGACAGGGGGCGTCGGGGAGCTGTTTTTT
TRBV28	TRBD1	TRBJ1-2	once	CASSGYTGVYGYTF	TGTGCCAGCAGTGGATACACAGGGGTTTATGGCTACACCTTC
TRBV28	-	TRBJ1-5	-	CASSLSKGVQPQHF	TGTGCCAGCAGTTTAAGTAAGGGGGTACAGCCCCAGCATTTT
TRBV11-2	TRBD1	TRBJ2-5	few	CASSMGQGAETQYF	TGTGCCAGCAGCATGGGACAGGGGGCAGAGACCCAGTACTTC
TRBV5-4	TRBD1	TRBJ2-5	-	CASSSPRAGQGRETQYF	TGTGCCAGCAGCTCCCCCCGGGCGGGACAGGGCAGGGAGACCCAGTACTTC
TRBV28	-	TRBJ1-4	-	CASSSSGRGNEKLFF	-
TRBV24-1	TRBD2	TRBJ2-5	-	CATSDSPGRGSTLKDRAQETQYF	TGTGCCACCAGTGATTCACCTGGGCGGGGGTCAACTTTGAAAGATCGGGCTCAAGAGACCCAGTACTTC
TRBV20-1	-	TRBJ1-2	-	CSAYRGVYTF	TGCAGTGCCTATCGGGGAGTCTACACCTTC
TRBV5-1	-	TRBJ2-1	-	CASSLTGTARGEQFF	TGCGCCAGCAGCCTTACCGGGACTGCAAGAGGTGAGCAGTTCTTC
TRBV7-9	-	TRBJ1-1	few	CASSLVRGGNTEAFF	TGTGCCAGCAGCTTAGTGCGGGGTGGGAACACTGAAGCTTTCTTT
TRBV30	-	TRBJ1-5	-	CAWSLKGSNQPQHF	TGTGCCTGGAGTTTAAAGGGGTCCAATCAGCCCCAGCATTTT
TRBV6-6	TRBD1	TRBJ2-7	-	CASTRTGGDEQYF	TGTGCCAGCACAAGGACAGGGGGCGACGAGCAGTACTTC
TRBV2	TRBD2	TRBJ2-1	-	CASRPRASGDNEQFF	TGTGCCAGCCGACCTCGTGCTAGCGGGGACAATGAGCAGTTCTTC
TRBV19	TRBD1	TRBJ2-5	-	CASRLTGVETQYF	TGTGCCAGTAGACTTACAGGGGTAGAGACCCAGTACTTC
TRBV5-5	TRBD1	TRBJ1-1	-	CASIARGLNTEAFF	TGTGCCAGCATCGCCAGGGGGTTAAACACTGAAGCTTTCTTT
TRBV2	-	TRBJ1-5	-	CASSDVGRGNQPQHF	TGTGCCAGCAGTGACGTGGGGCGAGGCAATCAGCCCCAGCATTTT
TRBV18	-	TRBJ1-2	-	CASSPGAENYGYTF	TGTGCCAGCTCACCTGGGGCAGAAAACTATGGCTACACCTTC